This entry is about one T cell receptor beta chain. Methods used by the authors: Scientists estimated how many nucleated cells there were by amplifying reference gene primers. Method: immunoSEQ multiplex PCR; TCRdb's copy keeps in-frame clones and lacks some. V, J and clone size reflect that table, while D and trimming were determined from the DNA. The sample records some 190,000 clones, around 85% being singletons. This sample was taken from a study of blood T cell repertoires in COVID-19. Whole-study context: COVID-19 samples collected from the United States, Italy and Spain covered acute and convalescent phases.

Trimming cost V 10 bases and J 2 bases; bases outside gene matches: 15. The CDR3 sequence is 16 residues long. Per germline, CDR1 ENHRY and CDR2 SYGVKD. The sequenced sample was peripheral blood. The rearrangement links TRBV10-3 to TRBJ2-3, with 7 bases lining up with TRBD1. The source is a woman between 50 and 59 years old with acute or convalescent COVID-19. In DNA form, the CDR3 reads TGTGCCACCGGTGGGGTGAGGGACAGCATCACAGATACGCAGTATTTT. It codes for CATGGVRDSITDTQYF.